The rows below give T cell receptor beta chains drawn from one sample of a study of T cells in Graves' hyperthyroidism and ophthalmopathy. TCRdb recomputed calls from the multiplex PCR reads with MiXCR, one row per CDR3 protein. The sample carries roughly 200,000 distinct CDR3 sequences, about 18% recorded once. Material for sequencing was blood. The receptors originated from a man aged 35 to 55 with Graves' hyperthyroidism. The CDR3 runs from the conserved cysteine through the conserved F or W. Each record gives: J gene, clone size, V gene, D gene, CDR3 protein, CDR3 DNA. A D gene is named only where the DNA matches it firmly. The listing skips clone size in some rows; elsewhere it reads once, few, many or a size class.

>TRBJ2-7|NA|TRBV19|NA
CASSNNHEQYF
TGTGCCAGTAGTAACAACCACGAGCAGTACTTC
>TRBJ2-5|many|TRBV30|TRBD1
CAWSGDRGQTQYF
TGTGCCTGGAGTGGGGACAGGGGACAGACCCAGTACTTC
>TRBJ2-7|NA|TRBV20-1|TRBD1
CSASGTGVQGEQYF
TGCAGTGCTAGCGGGACAGGGGTTCAAGGGGAGCAGTACTTC
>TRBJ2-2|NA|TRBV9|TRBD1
CASSVAGQGAIGELFF
TGTGCCAGCAGCGTAGCTGGGCAGGGGGCTATCGGGGAGCTGTTTTTT
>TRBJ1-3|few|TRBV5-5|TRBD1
CASSLGQSSGNTIYF
TGTGCCAGCAGCCTGGGACAGAGCTCTGGAAACACCATATATTTT
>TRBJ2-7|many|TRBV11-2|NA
CASSLSGPNSYEQYF
TGTGCCAGCAGCTTATCAGGGCCAAATTCCTACGAGCAGTACTTC
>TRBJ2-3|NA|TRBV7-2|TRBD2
CASSESSGGADTQYF
TGTGCCAGCAGCGAATCTAGCGGGGGGGCCGATACGCAGTATTTT
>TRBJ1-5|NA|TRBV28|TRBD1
CASSQIDRDNQPQHF
TGTGCCAGCAGTCAAATAGACAGGGACAATCAGCCCCAGCATTTT
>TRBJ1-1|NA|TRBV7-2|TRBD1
CASSSPDRGPNTEAFF
TGTGCCAGCAGCTCACCGGACAGGGGGCCGAACACTGAAGCTTTCTTT
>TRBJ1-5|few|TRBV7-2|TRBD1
CASSRGTGFNQPQRF
TGTGCCAGCAGCCGCGGGACAGGGTTCAATCAGCCCCAGCGTTTT
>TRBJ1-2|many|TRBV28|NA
CASSGGGGGSNYGYTF
TGTGCCAGCAGCGGAGGTGGAGGCGGATCAAACTATGGCTACACCTTC
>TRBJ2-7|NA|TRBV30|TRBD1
CAWSVHGGGDRQTYEQYF
TGTGCCTGGAGTGTACATGGCGGCGGGGACAGGCAAACCTACGAGCAGTACTTC
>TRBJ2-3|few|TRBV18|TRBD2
CASSYTAGTSITDTQYF
TGTGCCAGCTCATACACCGCCGGGACTAGCATCACAGATACGCAGTATTTT
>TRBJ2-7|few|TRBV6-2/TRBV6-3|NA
CASSRRYGISSYEQYF
TGTGCCAGCAGCCGACGTTATGGCATCAGCTCCTACGAGCAGTACTTC
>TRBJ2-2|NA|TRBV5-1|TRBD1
CASSSRTGGDTGELFF
TGCGCCAGCAGCTCACGGACAGGGGGTGACACCGGGGAGCTGTTTTTT
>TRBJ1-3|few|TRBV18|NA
CASSPGTDGNTIYF
TGTGCCAGCTCACCCGGGACGGATGGAAACACCATATATTTT
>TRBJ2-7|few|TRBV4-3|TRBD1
CASSHHPPGQGSYEQYF
TGCGCCAGCAGCCACCACCCCCCCGGACAGGGTTCCTACGAGCAGTACTTC
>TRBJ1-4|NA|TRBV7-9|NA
CASSSVMGSYEKLFF
TGTGCCAGCAGCTCGGTCATGGGATCCTATGAAAAACTGTTTTTT
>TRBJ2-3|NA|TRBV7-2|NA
CASSHSANTQYF
TGTGCCAGCAGCCACTCAGCAAATACGCAGTATTTT
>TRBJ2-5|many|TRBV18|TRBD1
CASSHRGRSFQETQYF
TGTGCCAGCTCACACAGGGGACGGTCATTCCAAGAGACCCAGTACTTC
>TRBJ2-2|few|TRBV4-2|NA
CASSRQITPANTGELFF
TGTGCCAGCAGCCGACAGATTACACCAGCGAACACCGGGGAGCTGTTTTTT
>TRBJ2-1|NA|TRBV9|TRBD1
CASSVGERRDRGRNEQFF
TGTGCCAGCAGCGTAGGGGAACGCCGGGACAGGGGGAGAAATGAGCAGTTCTTC
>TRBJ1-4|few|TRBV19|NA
CASSALSSAWGEKLFF
TGTGCCAGTAGTGCCCTGAGCAGCGCGTGGGGCGAAAAACTGTTTTTT
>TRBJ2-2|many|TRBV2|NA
CAVKGTANTGELFF
TGTGCCGTCAAAGGGACCGCGAACACCGGGGAGCTGTTTTTT
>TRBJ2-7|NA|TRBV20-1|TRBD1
CSAHRGFYEQYF
TGCAGTGCCCACAGGGGATTTTACGAGCAGTACTTC
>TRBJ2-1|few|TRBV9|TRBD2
CASSFRDPGASGGQWDEQFF
TGTGCCAGCAGCTTTCGGGACCCTGGGGCTAGCGGGGGGCAATGGGATGAGCAGTTCTTC
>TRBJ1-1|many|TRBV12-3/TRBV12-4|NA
CASRPTAYTEAFF
TGTGCCAGCAGACCGACAGCTTACACTGAAGCTTTCTTT
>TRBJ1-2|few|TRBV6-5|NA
CASRATAFHGYTF
TGTGCCAGCAGAGCCACAGCTTTCCATGGCTACACCTTC
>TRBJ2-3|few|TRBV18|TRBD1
CASSPLQGGGTDTQYF
TGTGCCAGCTCACCATTACAGGGGGGAGGCACAGATACGCAGTATTTT
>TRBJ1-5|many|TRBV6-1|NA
CAIDDRPATLASNQPQHF
TGTGCCATCGATGACAGACCCGCCACTTTGGCTAGCAATCAGCCCCAGCATTTT
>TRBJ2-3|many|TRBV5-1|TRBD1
CASSWDSPRTDTQYF
TGCGCCAGCAGCTGGGACAGTCCTCGCACAGATACGCAGTATTTT
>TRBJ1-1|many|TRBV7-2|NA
CASSRLGILTEAFF
TGTGCCAGCAGTCGCCTCGGGATCCTCACTGAAGCTTTCTTT
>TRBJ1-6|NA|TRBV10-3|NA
CAISAQGWNSPLHF
TGTGCCATCAGTGCCCAGGGGTGGAATTCACCCCTCCACTTT
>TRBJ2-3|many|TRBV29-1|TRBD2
CSVQLAGHSTDTQYF
TGCAGCGTGCAACTAGCGGGGCACAGCACAGATACGCAGTATTTT
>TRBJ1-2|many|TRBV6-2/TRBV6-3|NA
CASSYQLGGYTF
TGTGCCAGCAGTTACCAGTTGGGTGGCTACACCTTC
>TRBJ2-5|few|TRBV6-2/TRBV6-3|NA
CVSSQGGREETQYF
TGTGTCAGCAGCCAGGGGGGACGAGAAGAGACCCAGTACTTC
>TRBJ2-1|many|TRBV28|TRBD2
CASSQTSGGAWEQFF
TGTGCCAGCAGTCAGACTAGCGGGGGGGCTTGGGAGCAGTTCTTC
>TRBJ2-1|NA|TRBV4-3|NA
CASSPRTGSSYNEQFF
TGCGCCAGCAGCCCAAGGACGGGGAGCTCCTACAATGAGCAGTTCTTC
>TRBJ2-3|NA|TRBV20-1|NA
CSASEAGTDTQYF
TGCAGTGCTAGTGAGGCAGGCACAGATACGCAGTATTTT
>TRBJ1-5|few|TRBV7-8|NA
CASSLDEFNQPQHF
TGTGCCAGCAGCTTAGATGAGTTTAATCAGCCCCAGCATTTT
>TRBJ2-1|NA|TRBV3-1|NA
CASSLYGENLRKFF
TGTGCCAGCAGCCTATATGGGGAGAACCTAAGGAAGTTCTTC
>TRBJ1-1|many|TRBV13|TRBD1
CASSSGQEAFF
TGTGCCAGCAGTTCGGGACAGGAAGCTTTCTTT
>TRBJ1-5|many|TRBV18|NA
CASSDAYNQPQHF
TGTGCCAGCTCAGACGCATACAATCAGCCCCAGCATTTT
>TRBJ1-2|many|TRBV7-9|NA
CASSLVQLLHGYTF
TGTGCCAGCAGCTTAGTGCAGCTACTGCATGGCTACACCTTC
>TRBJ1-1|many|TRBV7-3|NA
CASSAGVNTEAFF
TGTGCCAGCAGCGCAGGGGTAAACACTGAAGCTTTCTTT
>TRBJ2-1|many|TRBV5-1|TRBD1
CASRPGQGLNEQFF
TGCGCCAGCAGACCGGGACAGGGTCTCAATGAGCAGTTCTTC
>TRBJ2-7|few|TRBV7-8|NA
CASSRGFSANYEQYF
TGTGCCAGCAGCCGAGGCTTTTCAGCCAATTACGAGCAGTACTTC
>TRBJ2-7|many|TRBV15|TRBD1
CATSSSGTGNRDYEQYF
TGTGCCACCAGCAGTTCCGGGACAGGGAATCGGGACTACGAGCAGTACTTC
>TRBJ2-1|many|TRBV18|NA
CASSPEGMSYNEQFF
TGTGCCAGCTCACCGGAGGGAATGTCCTACAATGAGCAGTTCTTC
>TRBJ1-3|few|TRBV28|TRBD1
CASSPPLPGQGNTIYF
TGTGCCAGCAGTCCACCATTGCCGGGACAGGGAAACACCATATATTTT
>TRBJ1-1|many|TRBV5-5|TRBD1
CASSIGRGWDTEAFF
TGTGCCAGCAGCATCGGCAGGGGGTGGGACACTGAAGCTTTCTTT
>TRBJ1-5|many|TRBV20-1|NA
CSARVGASNQPQHF
TGCAGTGCTAGAGTCGGCGCGAGCAATCAGCCCCAGCATTTT
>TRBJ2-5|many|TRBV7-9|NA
CASSFIRRQETQYF
TGTGCCAGCAGCTTTATACGTCGGCAAGAGACCCAGTACTTC
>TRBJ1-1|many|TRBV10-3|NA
CAIRDRTGDTEAFF
TGTGCCATCAGAGATAGAACTGGGGACACTGAAGCTTTCTTT